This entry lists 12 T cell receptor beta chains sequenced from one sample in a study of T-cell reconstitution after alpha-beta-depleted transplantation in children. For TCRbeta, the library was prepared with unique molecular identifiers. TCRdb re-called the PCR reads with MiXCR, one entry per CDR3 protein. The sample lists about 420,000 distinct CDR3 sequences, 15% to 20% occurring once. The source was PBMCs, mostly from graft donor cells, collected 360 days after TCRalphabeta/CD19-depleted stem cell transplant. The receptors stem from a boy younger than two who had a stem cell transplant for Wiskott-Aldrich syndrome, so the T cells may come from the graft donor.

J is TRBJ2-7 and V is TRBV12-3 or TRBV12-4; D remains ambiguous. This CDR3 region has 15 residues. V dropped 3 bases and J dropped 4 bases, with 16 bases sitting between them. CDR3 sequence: CASSFLGMGAYEQYF. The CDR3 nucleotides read TGTGCCAGCAGTTTTTTAGGCATGGGTGCGTACGAGCAGTACTTC.

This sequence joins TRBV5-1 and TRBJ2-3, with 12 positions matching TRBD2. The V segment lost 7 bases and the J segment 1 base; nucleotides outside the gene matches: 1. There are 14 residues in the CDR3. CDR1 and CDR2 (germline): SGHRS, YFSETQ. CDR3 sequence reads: CASRLAGGTDTQYF. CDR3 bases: TGCGCCAGCCGACTAGCGGGAGGCACAGATACGCAGTATTTT. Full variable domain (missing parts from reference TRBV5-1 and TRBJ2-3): KAGVTQTPRYLIKTRGQQVTLSCSPISGHRSVSWYQQTPGQGLQFLFEYFSETQRNKGNFPGRFSGRQFSNSRSEMNVSTLELGDSALYLCASRLAGGTDTQYFGPGTRLTVL.

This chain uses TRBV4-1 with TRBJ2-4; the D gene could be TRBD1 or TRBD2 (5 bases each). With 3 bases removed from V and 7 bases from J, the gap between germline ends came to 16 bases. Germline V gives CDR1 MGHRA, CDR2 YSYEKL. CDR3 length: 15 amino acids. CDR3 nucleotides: TGCGCCAGCAGCCAGCCGCCGAGGGGTGTTAACATTCAGTACTTC. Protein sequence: CASSQPPRGVNIQYF.

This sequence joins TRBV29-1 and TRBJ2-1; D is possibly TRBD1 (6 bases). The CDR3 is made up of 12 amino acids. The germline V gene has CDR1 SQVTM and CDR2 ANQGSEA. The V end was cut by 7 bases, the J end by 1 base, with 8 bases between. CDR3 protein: CSAGHSYNEQFF. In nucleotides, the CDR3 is TGCAGCGCGGGACATTCCTACAATGAGCAGTTCTTC.

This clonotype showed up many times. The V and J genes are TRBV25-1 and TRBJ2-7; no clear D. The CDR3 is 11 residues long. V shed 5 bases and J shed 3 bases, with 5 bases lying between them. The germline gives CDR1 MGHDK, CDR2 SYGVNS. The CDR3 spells CASSHLYEQYF. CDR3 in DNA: TGTGCCAGCAGTCACCTCTACGAGCAGTACTTC.

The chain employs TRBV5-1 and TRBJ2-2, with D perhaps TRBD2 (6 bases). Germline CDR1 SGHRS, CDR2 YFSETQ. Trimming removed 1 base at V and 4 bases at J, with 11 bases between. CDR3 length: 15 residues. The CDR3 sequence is CASSLLAGSTGELFF. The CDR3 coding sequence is TGCGCCAGCAGCTTGTTGGCGGGATCCACCGGGGAGCTGTTTTTT.

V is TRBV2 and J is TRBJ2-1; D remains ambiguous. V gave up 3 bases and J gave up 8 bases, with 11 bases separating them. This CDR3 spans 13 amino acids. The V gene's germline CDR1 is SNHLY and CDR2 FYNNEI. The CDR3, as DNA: TGTGCCAGCAGTGACAGGCTTTGGGATGAGCAGTTCTTC. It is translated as CASSDRLWDEQFF. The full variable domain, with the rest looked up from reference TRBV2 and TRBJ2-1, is EPEVTQTPSHQVTQMGQEVILRCVPISNHLYFYWYRQILGQKVEFLVSFYNNEISEKSEIFDDQFSVERPDGSNFTLKIRSTKLEDSAMYFCASSDRLWDEQFFGPGTRLTVL.

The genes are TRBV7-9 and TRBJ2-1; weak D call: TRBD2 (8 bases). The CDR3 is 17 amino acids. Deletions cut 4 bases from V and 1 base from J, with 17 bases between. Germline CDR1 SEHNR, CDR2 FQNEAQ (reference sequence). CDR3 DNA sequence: TGTGCCAGCAGCTCAACATTAGCGGGACAGTCCTACAATGAGCAGTTCTTC. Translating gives CASSSTLAGQSYNEQFF.

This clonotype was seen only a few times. Here the CDR3 DNA reads TGTGCCAGCAGCCAGTTACTCCGCGGCCTCACAGATACGCAGTATTTT. It encodes CASSQLLRGLTDTQYF. The V gene is TRBV3-1, the J gene TRBJ2-3; D is unclear. CDR1 and CDR2 from the germline V gene are LGHDT and YNNKEL (reference sequence). The CDR3 runs 16 residues. Trimming shortened V by 3 bases and J by 2 bases, and 15 bases separated the two germline ends.

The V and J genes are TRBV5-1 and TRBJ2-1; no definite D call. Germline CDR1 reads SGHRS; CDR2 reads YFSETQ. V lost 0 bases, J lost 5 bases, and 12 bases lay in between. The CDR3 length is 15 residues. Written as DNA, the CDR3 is TGCGCCAGCAGCTTGGGTCAGACGCCGAACAATGAGCAGTTCTTC. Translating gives CASSLGQTPNNEQFF.

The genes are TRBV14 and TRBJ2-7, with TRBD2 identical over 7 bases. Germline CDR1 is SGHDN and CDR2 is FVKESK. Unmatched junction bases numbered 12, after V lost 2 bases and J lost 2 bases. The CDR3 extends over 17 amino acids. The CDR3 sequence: CASSQRTSRTRTYEQYF. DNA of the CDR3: TGTGCCAGCAGCCAAAGAACCAGCAGGACTAGAACCTACGAGCAGTACTTC. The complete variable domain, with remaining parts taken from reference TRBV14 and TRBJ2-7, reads EAGVTQFPSHSVIEKGQTVTLRCDPISGHDNLYWYRRVMGKEIKFLLHFVKESKQDESGMPNNRFLAERTGGTYSTLKVQPAELEDSGVYFCASSQRTSRTRTYEQYFGPGTRLTVT.

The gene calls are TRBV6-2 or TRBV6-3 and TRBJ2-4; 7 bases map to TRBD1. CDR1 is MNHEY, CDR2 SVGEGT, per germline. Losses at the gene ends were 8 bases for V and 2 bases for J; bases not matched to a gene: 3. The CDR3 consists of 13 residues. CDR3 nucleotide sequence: TGTGCCAGCCGACAGGGCCCCAAAAACATTCAGTACTTC. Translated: CASRQGPKNIQYF.